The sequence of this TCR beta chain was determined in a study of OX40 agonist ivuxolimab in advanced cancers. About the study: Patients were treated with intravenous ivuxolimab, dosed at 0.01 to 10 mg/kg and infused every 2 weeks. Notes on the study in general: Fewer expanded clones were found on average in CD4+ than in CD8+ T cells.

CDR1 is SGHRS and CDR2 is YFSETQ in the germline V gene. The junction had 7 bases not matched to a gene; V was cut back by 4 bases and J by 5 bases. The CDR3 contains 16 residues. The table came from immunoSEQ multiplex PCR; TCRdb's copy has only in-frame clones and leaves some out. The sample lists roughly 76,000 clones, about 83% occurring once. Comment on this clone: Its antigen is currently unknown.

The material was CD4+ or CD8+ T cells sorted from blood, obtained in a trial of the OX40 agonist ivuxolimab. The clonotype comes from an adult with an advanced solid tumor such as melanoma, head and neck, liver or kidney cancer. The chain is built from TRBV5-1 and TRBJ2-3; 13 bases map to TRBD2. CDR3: CASSVLAGGLGDTQYF. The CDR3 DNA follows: TGCGCCAGCAGCGTACTAGCGGGAGGGCTGGGAGATACGCAGTATTTT.